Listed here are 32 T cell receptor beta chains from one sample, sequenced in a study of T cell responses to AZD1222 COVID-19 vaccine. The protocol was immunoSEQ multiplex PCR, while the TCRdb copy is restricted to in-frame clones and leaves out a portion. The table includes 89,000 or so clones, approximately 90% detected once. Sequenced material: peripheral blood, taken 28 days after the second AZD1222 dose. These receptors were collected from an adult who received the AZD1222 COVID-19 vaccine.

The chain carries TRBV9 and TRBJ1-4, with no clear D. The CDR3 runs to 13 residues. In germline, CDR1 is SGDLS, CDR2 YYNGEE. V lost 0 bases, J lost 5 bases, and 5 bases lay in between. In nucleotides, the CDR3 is TGTGCCAGCAGCGTAGAGCAAAATGAAAAACTGTTTTTT. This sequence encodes CASSVEQNEKLFF.

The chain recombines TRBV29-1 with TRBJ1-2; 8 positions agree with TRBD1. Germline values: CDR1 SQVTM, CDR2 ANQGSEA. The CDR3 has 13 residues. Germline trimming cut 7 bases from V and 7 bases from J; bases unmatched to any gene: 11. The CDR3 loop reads CSAGDRRGGGYTF. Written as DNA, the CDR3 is TGCAGCGCTGGGGACAGGCGGGGGGGTGGCTACACCTTC.

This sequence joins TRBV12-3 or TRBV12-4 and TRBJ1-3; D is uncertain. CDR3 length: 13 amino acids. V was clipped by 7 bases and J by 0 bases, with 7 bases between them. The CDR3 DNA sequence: TGTGCCAGCACACCCTCCTCTGGAAACACCATATATTTT. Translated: CASTPSSGNTIYF.

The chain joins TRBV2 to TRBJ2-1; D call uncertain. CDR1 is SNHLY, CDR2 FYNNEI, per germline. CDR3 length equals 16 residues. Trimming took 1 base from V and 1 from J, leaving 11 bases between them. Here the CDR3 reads CASSEGGGASYNEQFF. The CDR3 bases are TGTGCCAGCAGTGAAGGCGGCGGAGCGTCCTACAATGAGCAGTTCTTC.

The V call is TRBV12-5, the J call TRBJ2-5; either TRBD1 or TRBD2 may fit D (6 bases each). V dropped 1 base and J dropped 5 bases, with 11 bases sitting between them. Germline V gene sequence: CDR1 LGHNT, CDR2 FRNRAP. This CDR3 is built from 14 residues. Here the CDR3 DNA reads TGTGCTAGTGGTTTGGGGGGGGCGTGGGAGACCCAGTACTTC. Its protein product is CASGLGGAWETQYF. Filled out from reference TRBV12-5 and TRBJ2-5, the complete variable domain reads DARVTQTPRHKVTEMGQEVTMRCQPILGHNTVFWYRQTMMQGLELLAYFRNRAPLDDSGMPKDRFSAEMPDATLATLKIQPSEPRDSAVYFCASGLGGAWETQYFGPGTRLLVL.

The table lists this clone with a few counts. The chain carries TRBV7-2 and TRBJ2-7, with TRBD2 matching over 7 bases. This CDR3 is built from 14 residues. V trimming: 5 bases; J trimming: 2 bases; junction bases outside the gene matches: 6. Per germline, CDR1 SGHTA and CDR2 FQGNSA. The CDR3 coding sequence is TGTGCCAGCAGCCCCCCAGCGGGACCCTACGAGCAGTACTTC. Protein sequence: CASSPPAGPYEQYF.

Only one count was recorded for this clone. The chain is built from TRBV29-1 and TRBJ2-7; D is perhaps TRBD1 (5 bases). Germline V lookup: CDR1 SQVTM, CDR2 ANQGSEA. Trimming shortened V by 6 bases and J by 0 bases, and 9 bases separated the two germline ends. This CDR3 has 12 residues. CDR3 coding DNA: TGCAGCGTGGGGCGGAACTCCTACGAGCAGTACTTC. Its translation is CSVGRNSYEQYF.

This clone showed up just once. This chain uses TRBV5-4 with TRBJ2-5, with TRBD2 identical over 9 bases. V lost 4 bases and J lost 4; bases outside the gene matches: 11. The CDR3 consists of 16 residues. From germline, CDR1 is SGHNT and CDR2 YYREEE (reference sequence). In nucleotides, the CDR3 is TGTGCCAGCAGCCGCCCGTCTAGCGGGACGAGAGAGACCCAGTACTTC. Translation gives CASSRPSSGTRETQYF.

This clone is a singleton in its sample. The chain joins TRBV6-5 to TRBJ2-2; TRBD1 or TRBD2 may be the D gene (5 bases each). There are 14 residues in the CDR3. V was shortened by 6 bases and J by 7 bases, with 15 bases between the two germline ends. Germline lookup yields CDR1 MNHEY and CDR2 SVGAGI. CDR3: CASRSSGTGGELFF. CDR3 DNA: TGTGCCAGCAGGAGTTCCGGGACCGGCGGGGAGCTGTTTTTT.

DNA for the CDR3: TGCGCCAGCAGTGAAAGTGGCGGGGGACTAGCGGGAGACGAGACCCAGTACTTC. Encoded protein: CASSESGGGLAGDETQYF. The V and J genes are TRBV10-2 and TRBJ2-5; 14 nucleotides agree with TRBD2. The CDR3 totals 18 residues. In germline, CDR1 is WSHSY, CDR2 SAAADI. With V trimmed by 3 bases and J by 5 bases, 11 bases remained unmatched.

CDR3 in DNA: TGTGCCAGCAGTTTGGGTTCGTGGCCTTTCGTCACAGATACGCAGTATTTT. Residues: CASSLGSWPFVTDTQYF. V usage is TRBV28 and J usage is TRBJ2-3, with no clear D. Per the germline V gene, CDR1 is MDHEN and CDR2 is SYDVKM. Trimming took off 3 bases at V and 2 bases at J, with 18 bases between the two ends. This CDR3 contains 17 residues.

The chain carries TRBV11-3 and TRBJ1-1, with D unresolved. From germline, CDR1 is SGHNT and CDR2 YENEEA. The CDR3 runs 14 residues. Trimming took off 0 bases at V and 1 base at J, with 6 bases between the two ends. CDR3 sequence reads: CASSLDNRNTEAFF. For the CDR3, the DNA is TGTGCCAGCAGCTTAGACAACAGGAACACTGAAGCTTTCTTT.

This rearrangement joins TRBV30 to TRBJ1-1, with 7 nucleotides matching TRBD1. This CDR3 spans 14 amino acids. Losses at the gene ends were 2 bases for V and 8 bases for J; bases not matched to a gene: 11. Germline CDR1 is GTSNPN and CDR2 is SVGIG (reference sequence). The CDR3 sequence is CAWSRRQGDAEAFF. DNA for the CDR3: TGTGCCTGGAGTAGGCGACAGGGAGACGCGGAAGCTTTCTTT. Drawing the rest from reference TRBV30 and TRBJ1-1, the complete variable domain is SQTIHQWPATLVQPVGSPLSLECTVEGTSNPNLYWYRQAAGRGLQLLFYSVGIGQISSEVPQNLSASRPQDRQFILSSKKLLLSDSGFYLCAWSRRQGDAEAFFGQGTRLTVV.

The CDR3 nucleotides are TGTGCCAGCAGCCTTGGGACCTACGAGCAGTACTTC. This gives the protein CASSLGTYEQYF. V usage is TRBV28 and J usage is TRBJ2-7; D call uncertain. The CDR3 runs 12 residues. Trimming stripped 6 bases from V and 2 bases from J, with 8 bases between. Germline V gene sequence: CDR1 MDHEN, CDR2 SYDVKM.

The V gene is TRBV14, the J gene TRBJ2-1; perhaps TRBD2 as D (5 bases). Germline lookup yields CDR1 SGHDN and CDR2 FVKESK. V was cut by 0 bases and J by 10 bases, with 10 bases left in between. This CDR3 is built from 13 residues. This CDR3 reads CASSQELGDEQFF. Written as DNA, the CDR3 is TGTGCCAGCAGCCAAGAATTGGGAGACGAGCAGTTCTTC.

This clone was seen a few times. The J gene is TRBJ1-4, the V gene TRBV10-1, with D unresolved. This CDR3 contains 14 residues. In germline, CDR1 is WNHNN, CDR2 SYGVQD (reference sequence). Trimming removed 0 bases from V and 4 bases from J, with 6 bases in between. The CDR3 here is CASSESASNEKLFF. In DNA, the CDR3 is TGCGCCAGCAGTGAGTCGGCAAGTAATGAAAAACTGTTTTTT.

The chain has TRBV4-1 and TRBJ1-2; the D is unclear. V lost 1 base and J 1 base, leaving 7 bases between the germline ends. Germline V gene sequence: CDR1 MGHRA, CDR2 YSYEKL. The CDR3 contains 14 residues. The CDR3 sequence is CASSQVTGNYGYTF. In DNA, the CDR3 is TGCGCCAGCAGCCAAGTCACGGGTAACTATGGCTACACCTTC.

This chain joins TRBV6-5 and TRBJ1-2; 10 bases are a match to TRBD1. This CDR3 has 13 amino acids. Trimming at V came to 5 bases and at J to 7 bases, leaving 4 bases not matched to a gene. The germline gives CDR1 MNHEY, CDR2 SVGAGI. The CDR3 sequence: CASSNRDRGGYTF. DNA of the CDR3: TGTGCCAGCAGTAACCGGGACAGGGGTGGCTACACCTTC.

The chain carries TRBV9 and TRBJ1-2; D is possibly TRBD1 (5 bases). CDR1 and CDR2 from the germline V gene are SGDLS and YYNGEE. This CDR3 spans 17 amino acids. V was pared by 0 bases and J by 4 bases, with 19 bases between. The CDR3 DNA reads TGTGCCAGCAGCGTAGTTTGGAGGGGTCCGAAAATCTATGGCTACACCTTC. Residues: CASSVVWRGPKIYGYTF.

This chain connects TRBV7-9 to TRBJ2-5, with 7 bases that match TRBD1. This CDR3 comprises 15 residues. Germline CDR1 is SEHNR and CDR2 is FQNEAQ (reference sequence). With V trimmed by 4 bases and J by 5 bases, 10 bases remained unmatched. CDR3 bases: TGTGCCAGCAGCTGGGGGACAGATTCTTCGGAGACCCAGTACTTC. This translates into CASSWGTDSSETQYF.

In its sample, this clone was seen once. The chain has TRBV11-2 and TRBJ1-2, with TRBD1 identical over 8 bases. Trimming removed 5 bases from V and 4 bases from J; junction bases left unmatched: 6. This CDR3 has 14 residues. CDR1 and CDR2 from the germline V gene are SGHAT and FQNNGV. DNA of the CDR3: TGTGCCAGCAGCCCCGACAGGGGCGGCTATGGCTACACCTTC. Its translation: CASSPDRGGYGYTF.

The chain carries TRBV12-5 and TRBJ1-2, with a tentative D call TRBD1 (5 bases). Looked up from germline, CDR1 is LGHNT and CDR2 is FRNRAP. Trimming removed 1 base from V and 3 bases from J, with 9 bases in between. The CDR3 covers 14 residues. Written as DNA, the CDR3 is TGTGCTAGTGGTTTGGACCCGGGACACTATGGCTACACCTTC. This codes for CASGLDPGHYGYTF.

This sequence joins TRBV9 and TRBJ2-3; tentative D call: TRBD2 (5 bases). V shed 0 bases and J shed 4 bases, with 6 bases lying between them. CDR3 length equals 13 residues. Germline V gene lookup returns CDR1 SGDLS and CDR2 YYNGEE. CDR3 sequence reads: CASSVGTPDTQYF. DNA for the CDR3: TGTGCCAGCAGCGTAGGGACTCCAGATACGCAGTATTTT.

The CDR3 nucleotides are TGTGCCAGCAGCTCCCGGAGGCTAGAGCAGGCCGGGGAGCTGTTTTTT. It is translated as CASSSRRLEQAGELFF. The chain employs TRBV2 and TRBJ2-2, with D perhaps TRBD2 (5 bases). The ends were cut back, 6 bases at V and 6 bases at J, with 20 bases in the middle. Germline-derived CDR1 and CDR2 are SNHLY and FYNNEI. The CDR3 has 16 amino acids.

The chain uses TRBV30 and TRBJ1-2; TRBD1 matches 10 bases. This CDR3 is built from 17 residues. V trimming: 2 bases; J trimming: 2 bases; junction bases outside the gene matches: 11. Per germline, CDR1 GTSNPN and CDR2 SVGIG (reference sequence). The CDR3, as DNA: TGTGCCTGGAGTCAGGCCTATTTGGGACAGGGGAACTATGGCTACACCTTC. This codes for CAWSQAYLGQGNYGYTF.

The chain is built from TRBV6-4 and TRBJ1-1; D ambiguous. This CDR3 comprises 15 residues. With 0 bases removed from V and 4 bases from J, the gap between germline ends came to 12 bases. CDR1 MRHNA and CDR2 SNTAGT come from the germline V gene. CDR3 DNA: TGTGCCAGCAGTGACTCAAGATACGGGGTCACTGAAGCTTTCTTT. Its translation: CASSDSRYGVTEAFF.

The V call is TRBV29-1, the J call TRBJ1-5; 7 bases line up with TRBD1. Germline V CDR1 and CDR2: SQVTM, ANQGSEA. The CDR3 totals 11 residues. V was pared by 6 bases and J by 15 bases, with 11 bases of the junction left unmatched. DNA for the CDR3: TGCAGCGTCGTGACAGGGTTTGGTTTGCATTTT. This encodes CSVVTGFGLHF.

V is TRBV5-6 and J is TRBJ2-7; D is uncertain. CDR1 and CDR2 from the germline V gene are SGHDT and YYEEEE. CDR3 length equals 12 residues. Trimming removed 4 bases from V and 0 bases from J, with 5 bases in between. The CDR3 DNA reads TGTGCCAGCAGCCGCCTCTCCTACGAGCAGTACTTC. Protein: CASSRLSYEQYF.

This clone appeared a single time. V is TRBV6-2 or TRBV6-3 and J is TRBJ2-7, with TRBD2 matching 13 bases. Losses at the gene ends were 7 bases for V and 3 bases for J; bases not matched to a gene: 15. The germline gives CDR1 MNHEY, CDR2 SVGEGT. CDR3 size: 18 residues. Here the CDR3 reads CASTPSGTSGTTYYEQYF. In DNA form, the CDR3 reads TGTGCCAGCACCCCCTCCGGGACTAGCGGGACCACCTACTACGAGCAGTACTTC.

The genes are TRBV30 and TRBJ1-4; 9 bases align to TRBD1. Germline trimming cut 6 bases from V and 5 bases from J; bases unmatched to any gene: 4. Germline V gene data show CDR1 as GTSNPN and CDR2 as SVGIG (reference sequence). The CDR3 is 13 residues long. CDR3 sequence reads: CACTGGQNEKLFF. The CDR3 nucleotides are TGTGCCTGCACAGGGGGCCAGAATGAAAAACTGTTTTTT.

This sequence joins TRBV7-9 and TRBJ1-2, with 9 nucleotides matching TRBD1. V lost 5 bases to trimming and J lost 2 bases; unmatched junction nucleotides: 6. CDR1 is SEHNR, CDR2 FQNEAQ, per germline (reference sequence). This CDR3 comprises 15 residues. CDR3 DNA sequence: TGTGCCAGCAGCCGGTGGGACAGGGAGAACTATGGCTACACCTTC. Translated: CASSRWDRENYGYTF.

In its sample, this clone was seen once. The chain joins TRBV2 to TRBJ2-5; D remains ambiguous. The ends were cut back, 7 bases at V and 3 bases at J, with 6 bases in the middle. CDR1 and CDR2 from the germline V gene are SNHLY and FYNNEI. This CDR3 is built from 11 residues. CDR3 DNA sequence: TGTGCCAGCAAGACGGAAGAGACCCAGTACTTC. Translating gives CASKTEETQYF. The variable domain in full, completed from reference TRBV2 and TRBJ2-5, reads EPEVTQTPSHQVTQMGQEVILRCVPISNHLYFYWYRQILGQKVEFLVSFYNNEISEKSEIFDDQFSVERPDGSNFTLKIRSTKLEDSAMYFCASKTEETQYFGPGTRLLVL.